This record looks at one T cell receptor beta chain sequence and its context. Its matching antigen is unknown. The sample originates from a study of beta chain features in type 1 diabetes. Study at large: Regarding age, gender and cell yields, patients proved similar to healthy donors.

Findings of the study overall: In every one of the four CD4+ subsets, TCRB CDR3s were moderately but significantly shorter in Type 1 diabetes patients.

A single heparinised blood sample, averaging roughly 100 mL, was obtained per donor. Sequencing targeted expressed TCRB transcripts, as all isolated RNA had been reverse transcribed. Libraries were prepared by immunoSEQ multiplex PCR; TCRdb keeps only in-frame clonotypes and omits some of them. Of a few hundred thousand clones in the sample, roughly 21% were seen once. The CDR3 has 12 amino acids. The germline V gene has CDR1 ENHRY and CDR2 SYGVKD. Trimming removed 2 bases at V and 8 bases at J, with 6 bases between. The rearrangement links TRBV10-3 to TRBJ1-4; D unresolved. The sample consisted of naive CD4+ T cells from blood. This clonotype was obtained from a woman aged 35 to 49 with type 1 diabetes. CDR3 in DNA: TGTGCCATCAGTGAGAGAGGGGAAAAACTGTTTTTT. Its protein is CAISERGEKLFF.